The sequence of this T cell receptor beta chain was determined in a study of T cells in Graves' hyperthyroidism and ophthalmopathy. The CDR3 spans 13 residues. Trimming took 6 bases from V and 4 from J, leaving 13 bases between them. The germline V gene has CDR1 MNHNS and CDR2 SASEGT. This clonotype has ten or more counts. Researchers took RNA transcripts and amplified the TCR beta CDR3 regions from them. HTBI primers were used for first-round RT-PCR of the TCR CDR3. Using its own MiXCR run on the multiplex PCR reads, TCRdb lists one record per CDR3 protein. The sample includes 540,000 or so distinct CDR3 sequences, under 60% of them seen just once.

This TCR derives from an adult woman with Graves' disease, either hyperthyroidism or ophthalmopathy (not recorded which). The sequenced sample was peripheral blood or thyroid tissue (not recorded which). The chain employs TRBV6-1 and TRBJ2-7; D possibly corresponds to TRBD2 (6 bases). In DNA, the CDR3 is TGTGCCAGCAGATTAGCGGATTTATACGAGCAGTACTTC. It codes for CASRLADLYEQYF.